The 10 T cell receptor beta chains in this list originate from one sample, sequenced in a study of early T cells in non-severe SARS-CoV-2 infection. In TCRdb, the 5' RACE reads were re-called with MiXCR into one record per CDR3 protein. Of over 60,000 distinct CDR3 sequences detected, about 9.4% appear once; the ten largest clones hold around 8%. The sequenced sample was whole blood, obtained at baseline. These receptors all stem from an adult who was a healthcare worker with PCR-confirmed SARS-CoV-2 infection or an uninfected control (not recorded which).

This clonotype turned up a few times. The chain combines TRBV7-2 with TRBJ2-2, with D maybe TRBD1 (5 bases). Between the trimmed V and J ends, which lost 2 bases and 5 bases, there was a span of 12 bases. This CDR3 is built from 15 residues. Per the germline V gene, CDR1 is SGHTA and CDR2 is FQGNSA. For the CDR3, the DNA is TGTGCCAGCAGCTTACTGGGGCCGAGGACCGGGGAGCTGTTTTTT. Amino acids: CASSLLGPRTGELFF.

The rearrangement uses TRBV9 and TRBJ2-5; D is unclear. The CDR3 is 14 residues long. The V end was cut by 0 bases, the J end by 2 bases, with 8 bases between. The germline V gene encodes CDR1 SGDLS and CDR2 YYNGEE. The CDR3 nucleotides read TGTGCCAGCAGCGTAGATCCTACGCAAGAGACCCAGTACTTC. It translates to CASSVDPTQETQYF.

This clonotype has ten or more counts. This chain uses TRBV5-4 with TRBJ2-1; D possibly matches TRBD1 or TRBD2 (5 bases each). The CDR3 runs to 17 residues. Looked up from germline, CDR1 is SGHNT and CDR2 is YYREEE (reference sequence). Trimming pared 1 base from V and 1 base from J, leaving 15 bases between. The CDR3 is CASSLPQGDLSYNEQFF. Written as DNA, the CDR3 is TGTGCCAGCAGCTTGCCCCAGGGAGATTTGTCCTACAATGAGCAGTTCTTC.

The chain links TRBV6-1 to TRBJ2-7, with D perhaps matching TRBD1 (5 bases). This CDR3 contains 14 residues. Germline-derived CDR1 and CDR2 are MNHNS and SASEGT. V dropped 6 bases and J dropped 2 bases, with 14 bases sitting between them. The CDR3 region is CASRGVKVPYEQYF. The DNA of the CDR3 is TGTGCCAGCAGAGGGGTTAAGGTTCCCTACGAGCAGTACTTC.

This clonotype has a count of ten or more. The rearrangement uses TRBV18 and TRBJ2-1, with 7 bases identical to TRBD2. CDR3 length: 15 residues. From germline, CDR1 is KGHSH and CDR2 LQKENI. The V gene end was trimmed by 6 bases and the J gene end by 8 bases; junction bases not matched to a gene: 13. CDR3 DNA: TGTGCCAGCTCCCCGGGGAGGGTCTCTCGAGATGAGCAGTTCTTC. The encoded protein is CASSPGRVSRDEQFF.

This clonotype was observed at least ten times. This rearrangement joins TRBV5-5 to TRBJ2-3; possibly TRBD2 for D (5 bases). V lost 4 bases and J 4 bases, leaving 13 bases between the germline ends. CDR1 is SGHKS and CDR2 is YYEKEE in the germline V gene (reference sequence). This CDR3 is built from 14 residues. In DNA form, the CDR3 reads TGTGCCAGCAGCGCTGAAAACGGGGCAGATACGCAGTATTTT. It specifies CASSAENGADTQYF.

This clonotype was seen only a few times. The chain uses TRBV12-3 or TRBV12-4 and TRBJ2-3; TRBD1 aligns across 7 bases. V was pared by 6 bases and J by 0 bases, with 6 bases of the junction left unmatched. The CDR3 length is 15 residues. The CDR3 region has the DNA TGTGCCAGCAGCCTGGGACAGTTAAGCACAGATACGCAGTATTTT. This translates into CASSLGQLSTDTQYF.

In this sample, this clonotype turned up a few times. The V gene is TRBV11-2, the J gene TRBJ1-1; D is possibly TRBD1 (6 bases). Germline V lookup: CDR1 SGHAT, CDR2 FQNNGV. V gave up 5 bases and J gave up 5 bases, with 21 bases separating them. The CDR3 totals 16 residues. DNA of the CDR3: TGTGCCAGCAGCCCGTATGGCAACAGGGAGGGGACTGAAGCTTTCTTT. It is translated as CASSPYGNREGTEAFF.

This clonotype occurred a few times. The chain uses TRBV7-2 and TRBJ2-5, with 8 bases matching TRBD1. Unmatched junction bases numbered 2, after V lost 0 bases and J lost 2 bases. This CDR3 has 15 amino acids. The germline CDR1 and CDR2 sequences are SGHTA and FQGNSA. The CDR3: CASSLATGVQETQYF. For the CDR3, the DNA is TGTGCCAGCAGCTTAGCGACAGGGGTTCAAGAGACCCAGTACTTC.

This clonotype was seen only a few times. The chain couples TRBV18 to TRBJ2-7, with 10 bases fitting TRBD1. This CDR3 has 15 amino acids. Trimming cost V 3 bases and J 4 bases; bases outside gene matches: 6. Germline V lookup: CDR1 KGHSH, CDR2 LQKENI. The CDR3 loop is CASSPSTGGLYEQYF. The CDR3 nucleotides are TGTGCCAGCTCACCCTCGACAGGGGGCCTTTACGAGCAGTACTTC.